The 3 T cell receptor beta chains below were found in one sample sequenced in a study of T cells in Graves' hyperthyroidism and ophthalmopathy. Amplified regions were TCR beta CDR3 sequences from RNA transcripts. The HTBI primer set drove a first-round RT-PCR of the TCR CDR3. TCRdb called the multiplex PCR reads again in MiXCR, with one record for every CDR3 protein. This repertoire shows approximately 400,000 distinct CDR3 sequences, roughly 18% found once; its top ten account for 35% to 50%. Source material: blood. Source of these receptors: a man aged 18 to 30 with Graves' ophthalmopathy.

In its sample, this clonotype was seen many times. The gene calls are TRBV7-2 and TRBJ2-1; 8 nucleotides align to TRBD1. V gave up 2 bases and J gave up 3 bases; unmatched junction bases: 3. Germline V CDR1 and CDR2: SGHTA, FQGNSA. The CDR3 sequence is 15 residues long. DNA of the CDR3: TGTGCCAGCAGCTTACAGGGGGCCCACTACAATGAGCAGTTCTTC. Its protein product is CASSLQGAHYNEQFF.

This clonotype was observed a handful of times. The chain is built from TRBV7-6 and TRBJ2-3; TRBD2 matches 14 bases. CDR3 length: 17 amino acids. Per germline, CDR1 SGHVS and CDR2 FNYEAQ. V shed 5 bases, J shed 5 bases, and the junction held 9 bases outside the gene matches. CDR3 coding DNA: TGTGCCAGCAGCGTTCCGACTAGCGGGGGGGCAGAAGATACGCAGTATTTT. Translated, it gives CASSVPTSGGAEDTQYF.

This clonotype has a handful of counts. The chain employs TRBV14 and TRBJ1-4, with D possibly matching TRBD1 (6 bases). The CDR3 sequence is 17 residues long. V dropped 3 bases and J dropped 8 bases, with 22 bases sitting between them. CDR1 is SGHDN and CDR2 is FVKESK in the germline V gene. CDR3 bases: TGTGCCAGCAGCCACCTATCAACAGGGACCCGAGGGGAAAAACTGTTTTTT. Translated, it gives CASSHLSTGTRGEKLFF.